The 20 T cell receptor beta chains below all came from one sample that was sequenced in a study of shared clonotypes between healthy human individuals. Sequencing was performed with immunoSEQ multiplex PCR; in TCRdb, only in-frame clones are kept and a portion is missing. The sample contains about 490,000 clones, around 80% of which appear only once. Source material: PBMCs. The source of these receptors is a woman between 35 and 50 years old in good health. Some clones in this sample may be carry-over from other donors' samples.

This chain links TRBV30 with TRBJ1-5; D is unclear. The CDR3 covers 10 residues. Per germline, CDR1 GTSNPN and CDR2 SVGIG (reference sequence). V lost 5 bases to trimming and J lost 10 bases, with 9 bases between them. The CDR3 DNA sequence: TGTGCCTGGCCCCCCTCACCCCAGCATTTT. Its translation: CAWPPSPQHF.

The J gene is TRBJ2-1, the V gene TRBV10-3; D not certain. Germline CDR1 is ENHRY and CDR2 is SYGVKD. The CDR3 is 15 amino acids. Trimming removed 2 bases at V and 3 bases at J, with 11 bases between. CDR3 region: CAISETQVFYNEQFF. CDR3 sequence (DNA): TGTGCCATCAGTGAGACCCAGGTTTTCTACAATGAGCAGTTCTTC.

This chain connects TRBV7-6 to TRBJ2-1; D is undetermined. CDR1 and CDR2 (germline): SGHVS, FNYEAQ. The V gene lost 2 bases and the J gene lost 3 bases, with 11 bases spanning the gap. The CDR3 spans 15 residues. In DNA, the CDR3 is TGTGCCAGCAGCTTATCCCATGCCTTCTACAATGAGCAGTTCTTC. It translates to CASSLSHAFYNEQFF.

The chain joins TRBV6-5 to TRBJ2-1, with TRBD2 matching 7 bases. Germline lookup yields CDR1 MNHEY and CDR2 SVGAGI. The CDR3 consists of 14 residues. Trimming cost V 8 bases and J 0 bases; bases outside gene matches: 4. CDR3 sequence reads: CASGRDYSYNEQFF. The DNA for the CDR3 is TGTGCCAGCGGCCGGGACTACTCCTACAATGAGCAGTTCTTC.

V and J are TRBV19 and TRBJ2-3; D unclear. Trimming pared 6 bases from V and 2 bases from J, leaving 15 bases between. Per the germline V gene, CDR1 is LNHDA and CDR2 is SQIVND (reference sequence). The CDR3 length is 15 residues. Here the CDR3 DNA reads TGTGCCAGTAGCCCGATATTCCCCTCCACAGATACGCAGTATTTT. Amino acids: CASSPIFPSTDTQYF. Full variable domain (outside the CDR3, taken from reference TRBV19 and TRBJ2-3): DGGITQSPKYLFRKEGQNVTLSCEQNLNHDAMYWYRQDPGQGLRLIYYSQIVNDFQKGDIAEGYSVSREKKESFPLTVTSAQKNPTAFYLCASSPIFPSTDTQYFGPGTRLTVL.

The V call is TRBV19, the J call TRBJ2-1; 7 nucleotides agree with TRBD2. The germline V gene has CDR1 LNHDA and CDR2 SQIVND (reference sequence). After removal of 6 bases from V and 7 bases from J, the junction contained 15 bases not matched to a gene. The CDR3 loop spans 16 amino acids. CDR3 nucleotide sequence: TGTGCCAGTAGCCGCGACTTCCTAGCGGCTGGGAATGAGCAGTTCTTC. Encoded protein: CASSRDFLAAGNEQFF. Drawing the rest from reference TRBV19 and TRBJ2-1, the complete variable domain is DGGITQSPKYLFRKEGQNVTLSCEQNLNHDAMYWYRQDPGQGLRLIYYSQIVNDFQKGDIAEGYSVSREKKESFPLTVTSAQKNPTAFYLCASSRDFLAAGNEQFFGPGTRLTVL.

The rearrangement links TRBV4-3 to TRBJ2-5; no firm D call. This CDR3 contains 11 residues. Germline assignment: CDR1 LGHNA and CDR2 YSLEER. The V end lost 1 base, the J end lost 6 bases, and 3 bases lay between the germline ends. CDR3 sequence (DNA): TGCGCCAGCAGCCAAGGAAAGACCCAGTACTTC. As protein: CASSQGKTQYF.

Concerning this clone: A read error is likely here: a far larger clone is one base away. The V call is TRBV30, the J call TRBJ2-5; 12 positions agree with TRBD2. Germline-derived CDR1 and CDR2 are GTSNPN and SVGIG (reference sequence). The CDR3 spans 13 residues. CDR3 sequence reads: CVGSRTSGIAQYF. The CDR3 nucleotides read TGTGTCGGAAGTAGGACTAGCGGGATAGCCCAGTACTTC.

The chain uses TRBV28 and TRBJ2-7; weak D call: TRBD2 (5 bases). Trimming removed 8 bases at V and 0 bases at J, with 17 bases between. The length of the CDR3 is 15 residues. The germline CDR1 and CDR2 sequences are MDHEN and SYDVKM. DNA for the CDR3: TGTGCCAGCTGCATCGGACGAGGGCTCTCCTACGAGCAGTACTTC. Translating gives CASCIGRGLSYEQYF.

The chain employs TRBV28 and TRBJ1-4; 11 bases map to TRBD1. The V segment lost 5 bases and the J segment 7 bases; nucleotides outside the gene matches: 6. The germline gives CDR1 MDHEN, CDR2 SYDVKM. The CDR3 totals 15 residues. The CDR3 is CASSPRTGGLEKLFF. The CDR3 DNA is TGTGCCAGCAGTCCCCGGACAGGGGGCCTTGAAAAACTGTTTTTT.

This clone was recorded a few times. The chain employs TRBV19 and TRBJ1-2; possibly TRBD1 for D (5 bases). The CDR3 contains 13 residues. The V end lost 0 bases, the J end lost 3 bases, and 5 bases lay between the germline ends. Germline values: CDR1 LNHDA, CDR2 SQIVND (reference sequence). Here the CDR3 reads CASSIDRDYGYTF. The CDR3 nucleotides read TGTGCCAGTAGTATAGACAGGGACTATGGCTACACCTTC.

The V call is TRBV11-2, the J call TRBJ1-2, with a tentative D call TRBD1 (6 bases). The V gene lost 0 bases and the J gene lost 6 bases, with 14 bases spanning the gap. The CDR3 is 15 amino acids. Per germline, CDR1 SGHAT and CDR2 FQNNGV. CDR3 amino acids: CASSLDRRGVDGYTF. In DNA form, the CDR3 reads TGTGCCAGCAGCTTAGATCGCAGGGGAGTTGATGGCTACACCTTC.

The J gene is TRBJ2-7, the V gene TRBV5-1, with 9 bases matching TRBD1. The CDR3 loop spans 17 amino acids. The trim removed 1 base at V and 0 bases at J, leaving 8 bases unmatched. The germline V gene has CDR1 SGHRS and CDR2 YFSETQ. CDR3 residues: CASSLQPTGQGSYEQYF. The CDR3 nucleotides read TGCGCCAGCAGCTTGCAACCCACGGGACAGGGCTCCTACGAGCAGTACTTC.

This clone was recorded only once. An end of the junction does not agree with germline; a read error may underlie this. CDR3 nucleotide sequence: TGTGCTAGCAGCTTAGACCGCAATCAGCCCCAGCATTTT. Translation gives CASSLDRNQPQHF. The V gene is TRBV7-7, the J gene TRBJ1-5; D gene uncertain. The CDR3 has 13 amino acids. Germline lookup yields CDR1 SSHAT and CDR2 FNYEAQ (reference sequence).

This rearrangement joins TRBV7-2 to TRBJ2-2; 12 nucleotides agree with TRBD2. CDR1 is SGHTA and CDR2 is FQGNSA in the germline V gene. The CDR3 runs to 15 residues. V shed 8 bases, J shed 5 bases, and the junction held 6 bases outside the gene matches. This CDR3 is CASEWTSGTTGELFF. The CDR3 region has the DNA TGTGCCAGCGAATGGACTAGCGGGACAACCGGGGAGCTGTTTTTT.

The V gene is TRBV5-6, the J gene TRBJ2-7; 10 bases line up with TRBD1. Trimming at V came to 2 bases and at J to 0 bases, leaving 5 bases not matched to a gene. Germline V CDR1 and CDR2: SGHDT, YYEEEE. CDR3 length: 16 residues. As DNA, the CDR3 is TGTGCCAGCAGCTTCGGACAGGGGGTCCTCTCCTACGAGCAGTACTTC. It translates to CASSFGQGVLSYEQYF. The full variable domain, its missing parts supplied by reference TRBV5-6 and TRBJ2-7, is DAGVTQSPTHLIKTRGQQVTLRCSPKSGHDTVSWYQQALGQGPQFIFQYYEEEERQRGNFPDRFSGHQFPNYSSELNVNALLLGDSALYLCASSFGQGVLSYEQYFGPGTRLTVT.

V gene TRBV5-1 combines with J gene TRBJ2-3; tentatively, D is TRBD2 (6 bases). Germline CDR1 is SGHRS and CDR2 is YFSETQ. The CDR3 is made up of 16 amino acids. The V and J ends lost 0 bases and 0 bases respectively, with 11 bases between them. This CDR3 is CASSLVSSGSTDTQYF. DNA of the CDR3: TGCGCCAGCAGCTTGGTATCCAGCGGGAGCACAGATACGCAGTATTTT.

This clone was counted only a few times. The DNA of the CDR3 is TGTGCCAGTAGTATAAGTGGGGACAGAGATCAGCCCCAGCATTTT. This gives the protein CASSISGDRDQPQHF. V is TRBV19 and J is TRBJ1-5; 7 bases are a match to TRBD1. Germline CDR1 LNHDA, CDR2 SQIVND (reference sequence). With V trimmed by 2 bases and J by 5 bases, 6 bases remained unmatched. This CDR3 contains 15 residues. The variable domain in full, completed from reference TRBV19 and TRBJ1-5, reads DGGITQSPKYLFRKEGQNVTLSCEQNLNHDAMYWYRQDPGQGLRLIYYSQIVNDFQKGDIAEGYSVSREKKESFPLTVTSAQKNPTAFYLCASSISGDRDQPQHFGDGTRLSIL.

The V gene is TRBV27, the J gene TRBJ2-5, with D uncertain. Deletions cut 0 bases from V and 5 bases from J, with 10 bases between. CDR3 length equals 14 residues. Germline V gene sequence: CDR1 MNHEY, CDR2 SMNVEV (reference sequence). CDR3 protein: CASSLSPLEETQYF. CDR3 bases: TGTGCCAGCAGTTTATCGCCCCTAGAGGAGACCCAGTACTTC.

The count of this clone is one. CDR3 sequence reads: CATSRDGHGNSPLHF. The CDR3 DNA sequence: TGTGCCACCAGCAGAGATGGGCACGGGAATTCACCCCTCCACTTT. This rearrangement joins TRBV15 to TRBJ1-6; no clear D. Germline values: CDR1 LNHNV, CDR2 YYDKDF (reference sequence). This CDR3 is 15 amino acids long. V lost 0 bases to trimming and J lost 7 bases, with 10 bases between them.